One and the same sample provided the 30 T cell receptor beta chains below, sequenced in a study of blood T cell repertoires in COVID-19. TCRdb's copy holds only in-frame clones and misses some; the assay was immunoSEQ multiplex PCR. The sample gives about 240,000 clones, around nine tenths of which show up once; around 0.91% is in the top ten. Sequenced material: peripheral blood. These receptors came from a woman aged 40-49 years who had recovered from COVID-19.

A few counts support this clone. This rearrangement joins TRBV30 to TRBJ2-3, with 8 nucleotides matching TRBD2. V lost 0 bases, J lost 2 bases, and 7 bases stayed unmatched. The CDR3 has 16 amino acids. Germline-derived CDR1 and CDR2 are GTSNPN and SVGIG (reference sequence). The CDR3 loop is CAWSVTSGHITDTQYF. The DNA for the CDR3 is TGTGCCTGGAGTGTTACTAGCGGACACATCACAGATACGCAGTATTTT.

The chain couples TRBV11-2 to TRBJ1-5; possible D gene TRBD1, 6 bases. CDR1 SGHAT and CDR2 FQNNGV come from the germline V gene. V was cut by 2 bases and J by 0 bases, with 11 bases left in between. The CDR3 is 16 amino acids. CDR3 loop: CASSLRGDNSNQPQHF. The CDR3 DNA reads as TGTGCCAGCAGCTTAAGAGGGGACAATAGCAATCAGCCCCAGCATTTT. The full variable domain, with the rest looked up from reference TRBV11-2 and TRBJ1-5, is EAGVAQSPRYKIIEKRQSVAFWCNPISGHATLYWYQQILGQGPKLLIQFQNNGVVDDSQLPKDRFSAERLKGVDSTLKIQPAKLEDSAVYLCASSLRGDNSNQPQHFGDGTRLSIL.

This chain joins TRBV12-3 or TRBV12-4 and TRBJ1-5; the D gene is possibly TRBD1 (5 bases). This CDR3 spans 12 amino acids. The ends were cut back, 5 bases at V and 7 bases at J, with 9 bases in the middle. DNA for the CDR3: TGTGCCAGCAGTCCCAGGGCCCAGCCCCAGCATTTT. Its translation is CASSPRAQPQHF.

V is TRBV19 and J is TRBJ2-4, with TRBD1 matching over 7 bases. CDR1 LNHDA and CDR2 SQIVND come from the germline V gene (reference sequence). The CDR3 runs to 16 residues. The V gene end was trimmed by 5 bases and the J gene end by 1 base; junction bases not matched to a gene: 8. CDR3 coding DNA: TGTGCCAGTAGTGGTGGCAGGGGGATGGCCAAAAACATTCAGTACTTC. Translation gives CASSGGRGMAKNIQYF.

The chain is built from TRBV24-1 and TRBJ2-2, with D perhaps matching TRBD1 (5 bases). The CDR3 totals 16 residues. Germline V CDR1 and CDR2: KGHDR, SFDVKD. Between the trimmed V and J ends, which lost 4 bases and 0 bases, there was a span of 11 bases. The CDR3 DNA follows: TGTGCCACCAGTGACCCCGGACACCCGAACACCGGGGAGCTGTTTTTT. Protein: CATSDPGHPNTGELFF.

The chain recombines TRBV4-3 with TRBJ2-7, with TRBD2 identical over 7 bases. CDR1 and CDR2 from the germline V gene are LGHNA and YSLEER. CDR3 length: 14 amino acids. Trimming at V came to 2 bases and at J to 2 bases, leaving 3 bases not matched to a gene. The CDR3 sequence is CASSQSLAAYEQYF. CDR3 nucleotides: TGCGCCAGCAGCCAATCCCTAGCGGCCTACGAGCAGTACTTC.

V is TRBV18 and J is TRBJ1-6; D is unresolved. From germline, CDR1 is KGHSH and CDR2 LQKENI. The V end was cut by 3 bases, the J end by 7 bases, with 16 bases between. This CDR3 is 16 amino acids long. The CDR3 spells CASSPVSGSGNSPLHF. Written as DNA, the CDR3 is TGTGCCAGCTCACCGGTATCCGGTTCGGGAAATTCACCCCTCCACTTT.

This clone was seen just once. V and J are TRBV9 and TRBJ2-1; D gene unclear. V dropped 7 bases and J dropped 0 bases, with 20 bases sitting between them. Germline assignment: CDR1 SGDLS and CDR2 YYNGEE. This CDR3 is 17 amino acids long. The CDR3 sequence: CASFLGGENPSYNEQFF. The CDR3 coding sequence is TGTGCCAGCTTCTTAGGCGGCGAAAATCCCTCCTACAATGAGCAGTTCTTC.

The J gene is TRBJ2-3, the V gene TRBV27; the match to TRBD2 covers 13 bases. The CDR3 covers 19 residues. The V segment lost 2 bases and the J segment 0 bases; nucleotides outside the gene matches: 8. From germline, CDR1 is MNHEY and CDR2 SMNVEV (reference sequence). CDR3 amino acids: CASSLRGTSGTGSTDTQYF. The CDR3, as DNA: TGTGCCAGCAGTTTACGTGGGACTAGCGGGACAGGGAGCACAGATACGCAGTATTTT.

This chain connects TRBV24-1 to TRBJ2-1, with D perhaps matching TRBD1 (6 bases). Trimming shortened V by 2 bases and J by 4 bases, and 11 bases separated the two germline ends. The CDR3 consists of 15 residues. The V gene's germline CDR1 is KGHDR and CDR2 SFDVKD. The CDR3 nucleotides are TGTGCCACCAGTGATTCCCCGGGACAATACAATGAGCAGTTCTTC. Translation gives CATSDSPGQYNEQFF.

The rearrangement uses TRBV10-3 and TRBJ2-6; D gene uncertain. The CDR3 has 14 amino acids. Germline V gene lookup returns CDR1 ENHRY and CDR2 SYGVKD. V lost 10 bases, J lost 2 bases, and 12 bases lay in between. CDR3 bases: TGTGCCACCAGCAAGGCGGCTGGGGCCAACGTCCTGACTTTC. Its protein product is CATSKAAGANVLTF.

The chain is built from TRBV11-2 and TRBJ2-1, with D maybe TRBD2 (5 bases). Germline CDR1 and CDR2: SGHAT and FQNNGV. Trimming pared 4 bases from V and 5 bases from J, leaving 15 bases between. CDR3 length: 15 amino acids. This CDR3 is CASSSVGLANNEQFF. CDR3 bases: TGTGCCAGCAGCTCCGTCGGACTGGCGAACAATGAGCAGTTCTTC. Together with reference TRBV11-2 and TRBJ2-1, the CDR3 gives the full variable domain: EAGVAQSPRYKIIEKRQSVAFWCNPISGHATLYWYQQILGQGPKLLIQFQNNGVVDDSQLPKDRFSAERLKGVDSTLKIQPAKLEDSAVYLCASSSVGLANNEQFFGPGTRLTVL.

This chain links TRBV7-9 with TRBJ1-1; the D gene is possibly TRBD1 (5 bases). Trimming cost V 0 bases and J 11 bases, with 16 bases left between them. The germline V gene has CDR1 SEHNR and CDR2 FQNEAQ (reference sequence). CDR3 length: 14 residues. This CDR3 reads CASSLAGHAVDAFF. CDR3 nucleotide sequence: TGTGCCAGCAGCTTAGCCGGACATGCGGTGGATGCTTTCTTT.

V usage is TRBV7-3 and J usage is TRBJ1-1, with a possible D match to TRBD1 (5 bases). CDR3 size: 14 residues. V was shortened by 4 bases and J by 6 bases, with 15 bases between the two germline ends. In germline, CDR1 is SGHTA, CDR2 FQGTGA. CDR3 residues: CASSWTQRGSEAFF. The CDR3 nucleotides read TGTGCCAGCAGCTGGACTCAGCGGGGGTCTGAAGCTTTCTTT.

The CDR3 spells CASQKARVRNTEAFF. The CDR3 DNA follows: TGTGCCAGTCAAAAAGCGAGGGTAAGGAACACTGAAGCTTTCTTT. V gene TRBV19 combines with J gene TRBJ1-1; D remains unclear. Germline CDR1 is LNHDA and CDR2 is SQIVND (reference sequence). This CDR3 comprises 15 residues. The V gene lost 8 bases and the J gene lost 1 base, with 17 bases spanning the gap.

The rearrangement links TRBV6-5 to TRBJ2-1; 9 bases map to TRBD2. Trimming at V came to 0 bases and at J to 9 bases, leaving 6 bases not matched to a gene. Germline V CDR1 and CDR2: MNHEY, SVGAGI. The CDR3 covers 15 residues. The CDR3 nucleotides are TGTGCCAGCAGTTACTCGAGGCGGGAGGGCGGTGAGCAGTTCTTC. Amino acid sequence: CASSYSRREGGEQFF.

The rearrangement joins TRBV5-1 to TRBJ1-2; 10 positions agree with TRBD1. V shed 0 bases and J 2 bases; nucleotides not matched to a gene: 4. Germline V gene lookup returns CDR1 SGHRS and CDR2 YFSETQ. This CDR3 has 16 residues. CDR3 sequence: CASSLGLGQGNYGYTF. For the CDR3, the DNA is TGCGCCAGCAGCTTGGGGCTGGGACAGGGGAACTATGGCTACACCTTC.

This chain uses TRBV19 with TRBJ1-2, with D maybe TRBD1 (5 bases). This CDR3 contains 14 residues. The germline gives CDR1 LNHDA, CDR2 SQIVND (reference sequence). V was pared by 3 bases and J by 7 bases, with 15 bases between. CDR3 nucleotide sequence: TGTGCCAGTAGTATGGTTGGGGGGGTCTTTGGCTACACCTTC. It translates to CASSMVGGVFGYTF.

The J gene is TRBJ1-3, the V gene TRBV14; D call uncertain. This CDR3 is built from 15 residues. Germline values: CDR1 SGHDN, CDR2 FVKESK. Trimming took 1 base from V and 2 from J, leaving 9 bases between them. The CDR3 sequence: CASSQGSRTGNTIYF. The DNA for the CDR3 is TGTGCCAGCAGCCAAGGGTCCAGGACTGGAAACACCATATATTTT.

There are many counts of this clone. This chain connects TRBV7-3 to TRBJ1-2; TRBD1 matches 8 bases. With V trimmed by 5 bases and J by 5 bases, 10 bases remained unmatched. The CDR3 sequence is 15 residues long. The germline gives CDR1 SGHTA, CDR2 FQGTGA. CDR3 sequence: CASSPRQGWPYGYTF. CDR3 bases: TGTGCCAGCAGCCCAAGACAGGGGTGGCCTTATGGCTACACCTTC.

This chain uses TRBV2 with TRBJ1-2; D possibly corresponds to TRBD1 (6 bases). The germline V gene has CDR1 SNHLY and CDR2 FYNNEI. This CDR3 is built from 14 residues. V was clipped by 6 bases and J by 8 bases, with 19 bases between them. This CDR3 reads CASSPHPGGWGYTF. CDR3 DNA: TGTGCCAGCAGCCCCCACCCGGGGGGCTGGGGCTACACCTTC.

CDR3 bases: TGTGCCAGCTCGCAAGAGGACAGGGGGCTGGGCAATCAGCCCCAGCATTTT. Translated, it gives CASSQEDRGLGNQPQHF. V is TRBV18 and J is TRBJ1-5; 11 bases agree with TRBD1. Germline V CDR1 and CDR2: KGHSH, LQKENI. CDR3 length: 17 residues. J lost 2 bases, V lost 6 bases, and 9 bases had no gene match. Full variable domain (remainder filled in from reference TRBV18 and TRBJ1-5): NAGVMQNPRHLVRRRGQEARLRCSPMKGHSHVYWYRQLPEEGLKFMVYLQKENIIDESGMPKERFSAEFPKEGPSILRIQQVVRGDSAAYFCASSQEDRGLGNQPQHFGDGTRLSIL.

This clone has only one observation. This rearrangement joins TRBV4-3 to TRBJ2-3; 10 nucleotides match TRBD2. Per the germline V gene, CDR1 is LGHNA and CDR2 is YSLEER. The CDR3 has 17 amino acids. The junction had 10 bases not matched to a gene; V was cut back by 1 base and J by 6 bases. CDR3 DNA: TGCGCCAGCAGCCAAGTCCCGGGACTAGCGCCCCCTGATACGCAGTATTTT. It translates to CASSQVPGLAPPDTQYF.

The J gene is TRBJ2-1, the V gene TRBV5-5; TRBD2 matches at 9 bases. CDR3 size: 13 residues. Germline assignment: CDR1 SGHKS and CDR2 YYEKEE (reference sequence). V shed 9 bases and J 7 bases; nucleotides not matched to a gene: 8. CDR3 sequence reads: CATPAGGRNEQFF. The CDR3 nucleotides are TGTGCCACCCCAGCGGGAGGTCGTAATGAGCAGTTCTTC. Supplemented by reference TRBV5-5 and TRBJ2-1, the full variable domain reads DAGVTQSPTHLIKTRGQQVTLRCSPISGHKSVSWYQQVLGQGPQFIFQYYEKEERGRGNFPDRFSARQFPNYSSELNVNALLLGDSALYLCATPAGGRNEQFFGPGTRLTVL.

CDR3: CASSAIGANQETQYF. CDR3 nucleotide sequence: TGTGCCAGCAGCGCTATTGGGGCGAACCAAGAGACCCAGTACTTC. V gene TRBV7-8 combines with J gene TRBJ2-5, with TRBD1 as a possible D gene (5 bases). The CDR3 has 15 residues. V lost 5 bases, J lost 0 bases, and 13 bases lay in between. The germline CDR1 and CDR2 sequences are SGHVS and FQNEAQ.

The J gene is TRBJ2-2, the V gene TRBV10-3, with 10 bases that match TRBD2. The CDR3 has 17 residues. The germline gives CDR1 ENHRY, CDR2 SYGVKD. After removal of 2 bases from V and 7 bases from J, the junction contained 10 bases not matched to a gene. The CDR3 nucleotides are TGTGCCATCAGTGAGACCCCGCTAGCGGGAGCGGGCGGGGAGCTGTTTTTT. It yields the protein CAISETPLAGAGGELFF.

The V and J genes are TRBV7-3 and TRBJ2-5; 7 positions match TRBD2. The germline V gene has CDR1 SGHTA and CDR2 FQGTGA. There are 15 residues in the CDR3. V was clipped by 5 bases and J by 2 bases; unmatched bases: 8. The CDR3 sequence: CASSTQASGQETQYF. In DNA, the CDR3 is TGTGCCAGCAGCACCCAGGCTAGCGGTCAAGAGACCCAGTACTTC.

The rearrangement joins TRBV6-1 to TRBJ2-1; the D gene is possibly TRBD1 (5 bases). Trimming removed 0 bases from V and 4 bases from J, with 10 bases in between. Germline values: CDR1 MNHNS, CDR2 SASEGT. The CDR3 is made up of 15 amino acids. CDR3 loop: CASSEAPGLYNEQFF. CDR3 in DNA: TGTGCCAGCAGTGAAGCGCCAGGGCTGTACAATGAGCAGTTCTTC.

The chain employs TRBV5-1 and TRBJ1-5, with D unresolved. Germline values: CDR1 SGHRS, CDR2 YFSETQ. The CDR3 has 16 amino acids. With 0 bases removed from V and 0 bases from J, the gap between germline ends came to 10 bases. As DNA, the CDR3 is TGCGCCAGCAGCTTGGGGACTCCATCTAGCAATCAGCCCCAGCATTTT. Protein product: CASSLGTPSSNQPQHF.

This clone was found once. This rearrangement joins TRBV27 to TRBJ1-4, with 7 bases matching TRBD1. The CDR3 has 15 amino acids. The germline gives CDR1 MNHEY, CDR2 SMNVEV (reference sequence). The V and J ends lost 4 bases and 4 bases, in that order; junction bases with no gene match: 6. This chain's CDR3 is CASSYRDSSNEKLFF. Here the CDR3 DNA reads TGTGCCAGCAGTTACCGGGACAGCAGTAATGAAAAACTGTTTTTT.